A single sample gave rise to the 8 T cell receptor beta chains below, sequenced in a study of vaccination effects on CD4 cells after COVID-19 (dated by TCRdb to between 2021 and 2024). In the ViraFEST assay, PBMC were stimulated with viral peptide pools, and antigen-specific CD4+ T cell clonotypes were then identified by expansion using TCR sequencing. After roughly 11 days of culture, CD4+ T cells were isolated with the EasySep CD4+ T cell isolation kit. Healthy vaccine recipients had no prior SARS-CoV-2 infection, confirmed by negative nucleocapsid antibodies before and after vaccination. These receptors are not linked to any known antigen. The receptor library was made with the immunoSEQ multiplex PCR assay. TCRdb holds this immuneACCESS table with in-frame rearrangements only. Some clones are missing; in checked studies, unresolved V genes explain under half, and the rest has no known cause. The sample data list 35,000 to 50,000 clones, and approximately 70% of these were observed just once. The ten largest clones represent about 26% of the sample.

Here the sequenced sample was CD4+ T cells from PBMCs cultured with HCoV-OC43 spike peptides, taken before COVID-19 vaccination. This sample's cell subset or site label indicates: HCoV-OC43 spike overlapping peptide pool stimulation. The receptors derive from a human donor who received a COVID-19 vaccine.

This clone has only a few counts. The chain carries TRBV4-2 and TRBJ2-7, with TRBD1 identical over 8 bases. Per the germline V gene, CDR1 is LGHNA and CDR2 is YNFKEQ. The V gene end was trimmed by 1 base and the J gene end by 2 bases; junction bases not matched to a gene: 1. The CDR3 sequence is 14 residues long. CDR3 bases: TGTGCCAGCAGCCAAGCGGACAGGGCCTACGAGCAGTACTTC. Translating it yields CASSQADRAYEQYF.

The chain carries TRBV30 and TRBJ2-7; 13 bases are a match to TRBD2. This CDR3 has 15 amino acids. J was trimmed by 6 bases and V by 0 bases; bases with no gene match: 5. Germline V lookup: CDR1 GTSNPN, CDR2 SVGIG (reference sequence). CDR3 amino acids: CAWSVTSGGDSEQYF. In nucleotides, the CDR3 is TGTGCCTGGAGTGTAACTAGCGGGGGGGATTCCGAGCAGTACTTC.

This clone has just a few counts. This rearrangement joins TRBV5-4 to TRBJ1-1; TRBD1 agrees at 8 bases. Germline assignment: CDR1 SGHNT and CDR2 YYREEE (reference sequence). V lost 6 bases to trimming and J lost 1 base; unmatched junction nucleotides: 8. This CDR3 contains 15 residues. For the CDR3, the DNA is TGTGCCAGCACCGAACCAGGGGGCGCGAACACTGAAGCTTTCTTT. It translates to CASTEPGGANTEAFF.

The genes are TRBV27 and TRBJ2-3; unclear D gene. Germline-derived CDR1 and CDR2 are MNHEY and SMNVEV (reference sequence). CDR3 length equals 13 residues. Trimming took off 1 base at V and 4 bases at J, with 6 bases between the two ends. The CDR3 DNA follows: TGTGCCAGCAGTTTATGGCAGGCAGATACGCAGTATTTT. Amino acid sequence: CASSLWQADTQYF.

This chain links TRBV7-9 with TRBJ1-2; D is undetermined. This CDR3 spans 14 amino acids. Germline-derived CDR1 and CDR2 are SEHNR and FQNEAQ (reference sequence). Trimming cost V 3 bases and J 4 bases, with 12 bases left between them. This CDR3 reads CASSFDLGSYGYTF. CDR3 sequence (DNA): TGTGCCAGCAGCTTTGATTTGGGATCCTATGGCTACACCTTC.

The chain joins TRBV10-3 to TRBJ2-3, with D perhaps matching TRBD2 (6 bases). In germline, CDR1 is ENHRY, CDR2 SYGVKD. V lost 6 bases and J lost 1, with 17 bases in between. The CDR3 runs to 16 residues. The chain's CDR3 is CAIRPGRTLGTDTQYF. CDR3 sequence (DNA): TGTGCCATCAGACCTGGGAGGACCCTTGGCACAGATACGCAGTATTTT.

This clone was seen a single time. The rearrangement joins TRBV5-1 to TRBJ2-7, with unresolved D. This CDR3 is built from 13 residues. From germline, CDR1 is SGHRS and CDR2 YFSETQ. The V and J ends lost 0 bases and 2 bases respectively, with 6 bases between them. DNA for the CDR3: TGCGCCAGCAGCTTGGACACCCCCTACGAGCAGTACTTC. It is translated as CASSLDTPYEQYF.

V usage is TRBV7-9 and J usage is TRBJ2-7; the D gene is possibly TRBD2 (6 bases). V was trimmed by 2 bases and J by 2 bases, leaving 7 bases between them. This CDR3 comprises 13 residues. From germline, CDR1 is SEHNR and CDR2 FQNEAQ (reference sequence). The CDR3 loop reads CASSLSGAYEQYF. CDR3 DNA sequence: TGTGCCAGCAGCTTATCGGGAGCCTACGAGCAGTACTTC. Complete variable domain (other parts from reference TRBV7-9 and TRBJ2-7): DTGVSQNPRHKITKRGQNVTFRCDPISEHNRLYWYRQTLGQGPEFLTYFQNEAQLEKSRLLSDRFSAERPKGSFSTLEIQRTEQGDSAMYLCASSLSGAYEQYFGPGTRLTVT.